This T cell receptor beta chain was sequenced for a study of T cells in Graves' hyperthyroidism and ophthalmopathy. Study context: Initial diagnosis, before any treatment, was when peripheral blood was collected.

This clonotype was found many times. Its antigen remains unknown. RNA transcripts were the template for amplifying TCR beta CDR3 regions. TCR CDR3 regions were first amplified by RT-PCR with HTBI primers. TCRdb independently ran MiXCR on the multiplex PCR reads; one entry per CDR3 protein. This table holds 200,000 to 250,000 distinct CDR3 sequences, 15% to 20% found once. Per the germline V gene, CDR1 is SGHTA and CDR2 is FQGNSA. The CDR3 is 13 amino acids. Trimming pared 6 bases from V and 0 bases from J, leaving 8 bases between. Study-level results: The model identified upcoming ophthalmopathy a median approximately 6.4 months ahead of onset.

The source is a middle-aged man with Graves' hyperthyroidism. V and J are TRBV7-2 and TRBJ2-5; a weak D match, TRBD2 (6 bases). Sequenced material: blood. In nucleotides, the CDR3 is TGTGCCAGCAGTGGGGGGTACCAAGAGACCCAGTACTTC. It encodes CASSGGYQETQYF.